The present entry profiles one T cell receptor (beta chain) with its context. Its antigen is unknown. This sample was taken from a study of radiotherapy plus CTLA-4 blockade in lung cancer. General study findings and limits: Following radiotherapy plus ipilimumab, tumor-derived TCR clones expanded in the blood.

The CDR3 spans 18 residues. V lost 1 base and J lost 0; bases outside the gene matches: 6. Germline V gives CDR1 SGHKS, CDR2 YYEKEE (reference sequence). The repertoire was sequenced with immunoSEQ multiplex PCR; TCRdb's copy has only in-frame clones and lacks some. The sample records roughly 100,000 clones, over 75% being singletons. The clonotype comes from a human donor with non-small cell lung cancer that progressed on radiotherapy plus ipilimumab. Some clones in this sample may be carry-over from other donors' samples. Sequencing used peripheral blood, obtained from a patient treated with radiotherapy plus ipilimumab. V usage is TRBV5-5 and J usage is TRBJ2-2; 10 bases agree with TRBD2. The CDR3 region has the DNA TGTGCCAGCAGCTTGACGGCTAGCGGGGGAGCGAACACCGGGGAGCTGTTTTTT. This translates into CASSLTASGGANTGELFF.